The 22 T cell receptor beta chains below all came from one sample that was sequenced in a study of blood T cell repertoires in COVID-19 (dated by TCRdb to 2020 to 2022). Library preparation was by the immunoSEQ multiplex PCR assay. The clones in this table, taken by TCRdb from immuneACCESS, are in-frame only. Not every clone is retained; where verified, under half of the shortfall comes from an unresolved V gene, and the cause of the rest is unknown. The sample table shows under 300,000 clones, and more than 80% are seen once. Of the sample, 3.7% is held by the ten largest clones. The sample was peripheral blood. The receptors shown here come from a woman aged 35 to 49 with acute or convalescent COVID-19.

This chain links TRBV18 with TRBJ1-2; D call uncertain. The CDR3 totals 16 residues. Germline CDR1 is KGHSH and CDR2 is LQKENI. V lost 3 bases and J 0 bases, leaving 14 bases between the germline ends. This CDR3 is CASSPLPEVSNYGYTF. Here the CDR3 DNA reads TGTGCCAGCTCACCGCTCCCCGAGGTCTCTAACTATGGCTACACCTTC.

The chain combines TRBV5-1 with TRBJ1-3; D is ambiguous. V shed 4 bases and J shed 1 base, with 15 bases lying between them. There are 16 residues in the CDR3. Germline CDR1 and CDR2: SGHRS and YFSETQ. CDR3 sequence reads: CASSATSVGSGNTIYF. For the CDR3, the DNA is TGCGCCAGCAGCGCGACTAGCGTGGGTTCTGGAAACACCATATATTTT.

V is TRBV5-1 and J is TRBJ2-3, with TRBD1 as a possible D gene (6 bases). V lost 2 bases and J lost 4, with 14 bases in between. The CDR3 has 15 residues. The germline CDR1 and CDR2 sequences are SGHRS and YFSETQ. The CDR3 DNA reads TGCGCCAGCAGCTTTCTGGGGGCGCGCCCAGATACGCAGTATTTT. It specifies CASSFLGARPDTQYF.

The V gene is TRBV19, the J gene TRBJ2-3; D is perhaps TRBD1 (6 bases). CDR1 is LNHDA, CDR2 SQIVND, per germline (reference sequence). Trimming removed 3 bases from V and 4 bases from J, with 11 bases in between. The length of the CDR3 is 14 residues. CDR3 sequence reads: CASSMMGASDTQYF. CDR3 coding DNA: TGTGCCAGTAGTATGATGGGGGCCTCAGATACGCAGTATTTT. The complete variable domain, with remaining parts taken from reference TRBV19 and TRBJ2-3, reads DGGITQSPKYLFRKEGQNVTLSCEQNLNHDAMYWYRQDPGQGLRLIYYSQIVNDFQKGDIAEGYSVSREKKESFPLTVTSAQKNPTAFYLCASSMMGASDTQYFGPGTRLTVL.

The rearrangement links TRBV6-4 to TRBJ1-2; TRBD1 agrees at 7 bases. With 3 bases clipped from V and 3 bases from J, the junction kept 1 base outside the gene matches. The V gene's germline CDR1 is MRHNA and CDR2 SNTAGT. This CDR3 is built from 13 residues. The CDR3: CASSDGTDYGYTF. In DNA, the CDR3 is TGTGCCAGCAGTGATGGGACAGACTATGGCTACACCTTC.

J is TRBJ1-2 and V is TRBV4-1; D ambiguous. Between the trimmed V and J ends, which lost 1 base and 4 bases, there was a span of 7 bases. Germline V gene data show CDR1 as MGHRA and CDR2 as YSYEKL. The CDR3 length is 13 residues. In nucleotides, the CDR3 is TGCGCCAGCAGCCAAGTTGGGCTCTATGGCTACACCTTC. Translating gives CASSQVGLYGYTF.

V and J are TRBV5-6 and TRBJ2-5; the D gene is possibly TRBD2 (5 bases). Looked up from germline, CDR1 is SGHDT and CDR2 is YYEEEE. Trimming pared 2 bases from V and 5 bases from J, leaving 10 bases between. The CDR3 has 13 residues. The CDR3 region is CASSFPTGETQYF. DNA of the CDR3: TGTGCCAGCAGCTTTCCTACGGGGGAGACCCAGTACTTC.

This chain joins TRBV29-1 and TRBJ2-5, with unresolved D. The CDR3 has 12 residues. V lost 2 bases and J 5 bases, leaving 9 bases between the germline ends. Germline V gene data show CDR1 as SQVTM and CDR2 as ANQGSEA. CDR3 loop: CSVERSRETQYF. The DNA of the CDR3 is TGCAGCGTTGAAAGGAGTCGGGAGACCCAGTACTTC. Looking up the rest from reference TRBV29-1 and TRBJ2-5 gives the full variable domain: SAVISQKPSRDICQRGTSLTIQCQVDSQVTMMFWYRQQPGQSLTLIATANQGSEATYESGFVIDKFPISRPNLTFSTLTVSNMSPEDSSIYLCSVERSRETQYFGPGTRLLVL.

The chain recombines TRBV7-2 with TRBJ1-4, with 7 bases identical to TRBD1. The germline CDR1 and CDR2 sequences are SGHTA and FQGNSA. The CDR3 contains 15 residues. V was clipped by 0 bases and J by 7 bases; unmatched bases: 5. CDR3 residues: CASSLAQGGGEKLFF. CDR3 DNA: TGTGCCAGCAGCTTAGCCCAGGGGGGAGGTGAAAAACTGTTTTTT.

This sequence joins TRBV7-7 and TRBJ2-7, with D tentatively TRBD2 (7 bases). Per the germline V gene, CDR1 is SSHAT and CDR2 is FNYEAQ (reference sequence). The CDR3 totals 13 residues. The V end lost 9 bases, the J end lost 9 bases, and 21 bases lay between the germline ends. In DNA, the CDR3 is TGTGCCAGTCTAGGGGGGGCTCCTAAGTGGCAGTACGTC. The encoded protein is CASLGGAPKWQYV.

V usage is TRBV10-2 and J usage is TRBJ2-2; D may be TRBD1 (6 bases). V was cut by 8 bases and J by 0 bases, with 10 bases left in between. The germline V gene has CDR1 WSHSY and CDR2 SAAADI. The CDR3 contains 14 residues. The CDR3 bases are TGCGCCAGCCGACAGGATACGAACACCGGGGAGCTGTTTTTT. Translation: CASRQDTNTGELFF.

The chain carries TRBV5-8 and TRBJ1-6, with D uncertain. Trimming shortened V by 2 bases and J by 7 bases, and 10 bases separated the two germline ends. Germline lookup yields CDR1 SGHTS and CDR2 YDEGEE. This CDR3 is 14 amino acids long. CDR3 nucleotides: TGTGCCAGCAGCTTTTGGGCCTTAAATTCACCCCTCCACTTT. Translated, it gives CASSFWALNSPLHF.

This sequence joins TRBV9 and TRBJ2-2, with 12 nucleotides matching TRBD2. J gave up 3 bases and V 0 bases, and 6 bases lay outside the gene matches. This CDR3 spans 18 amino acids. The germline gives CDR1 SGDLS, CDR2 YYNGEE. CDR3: CASSVGLAGGPYTGELFF. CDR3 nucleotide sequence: TGTGCCAGCAGCGTAGGGCTAGCGGGGGGGCCGTACACCGGGGAGCTGTTTTTT.

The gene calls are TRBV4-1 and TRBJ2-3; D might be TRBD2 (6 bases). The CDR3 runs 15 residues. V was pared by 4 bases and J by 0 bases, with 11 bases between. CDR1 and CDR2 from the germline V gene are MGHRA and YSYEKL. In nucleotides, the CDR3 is TGCGCCAGCAGCCCAGTTGGGGGGAGCACAGATACGCAGTATTTT. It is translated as CASSPVGGSTDTQYF.

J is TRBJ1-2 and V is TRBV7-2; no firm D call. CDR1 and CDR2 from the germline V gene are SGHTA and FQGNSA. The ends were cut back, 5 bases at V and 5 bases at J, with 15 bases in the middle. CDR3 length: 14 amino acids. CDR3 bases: TGTGCCAGCAGCCCCTTGGGCAGTCGGTATGGCTACACCTTC. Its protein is CASSPLGSRYGYTF.

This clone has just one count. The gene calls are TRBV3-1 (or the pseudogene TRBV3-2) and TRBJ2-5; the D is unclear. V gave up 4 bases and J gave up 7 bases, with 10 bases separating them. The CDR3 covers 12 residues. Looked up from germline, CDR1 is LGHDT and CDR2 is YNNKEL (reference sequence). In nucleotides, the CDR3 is TGTGCCAGCAGCCGCGGCTCTGTGACCCAGTACTTC. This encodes CASSRGSVTQYF.

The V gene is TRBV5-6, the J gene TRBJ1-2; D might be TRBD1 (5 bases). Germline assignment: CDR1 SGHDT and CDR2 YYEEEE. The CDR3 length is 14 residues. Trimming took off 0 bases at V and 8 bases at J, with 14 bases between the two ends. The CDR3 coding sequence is TGTGCCAGCAGCTTGGGACAGATGAGTGTAGGCTACACCTTC. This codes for CASSLGQMSVGYTF.

CDR3 nucleotide sequence: TGTGCCAGTAGCCCCCTGGGACAGGGAAATCAGCCCCAGCATTTT. The encoded protein is CASSPLGQGNQPQHF. The chain is built from TRBV19 and TRBJ1-5; 9 bases align to TRBD1. V trimming: 6 bases; J trimming: 4 bases; junction bases outside the gene matches: 7. CDR1 and CDR2 from the germline V gene are LNHDA and SQIVND (reference sequence). The CDR3 spans 15 residues.

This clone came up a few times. CDR3: CASRLTSGGDTQYF. In DNA, the CDR3 is TGTGCCAGCAGACTTACTAGCGGAGGAGATACGCAGTATTTT. This sequence joins TRBV3-1 (or the pseudogene TRBV3-2) and TRBJ2-3, with 8 bases lining up with TRBD2. Unmatched junction bases numbered 7, after V lost 6 bases and J lost 5 bases. The CDR3 runs 14 residues. Germline loops: CDR1 LGHDT, CDR2 YNNKEL (reference sequence).

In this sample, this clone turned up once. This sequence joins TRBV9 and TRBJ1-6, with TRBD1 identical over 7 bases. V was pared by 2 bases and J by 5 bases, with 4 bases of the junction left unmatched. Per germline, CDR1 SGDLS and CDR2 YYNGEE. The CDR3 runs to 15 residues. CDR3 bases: TGTGCCAGCAGCGTCAACGGACAGGATAATTCACCCCTCCACTTT. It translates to CASSVNGQDNSPLHF.

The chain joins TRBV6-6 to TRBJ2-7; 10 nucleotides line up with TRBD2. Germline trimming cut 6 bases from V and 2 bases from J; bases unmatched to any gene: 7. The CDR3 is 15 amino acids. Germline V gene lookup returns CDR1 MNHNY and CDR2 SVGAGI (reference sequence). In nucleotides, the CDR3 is TGTGCCAGCAGAACCGGGACTAGCGAGACCTACGAGCAGTACGTC. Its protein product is CASRTGTSETYEQYV.

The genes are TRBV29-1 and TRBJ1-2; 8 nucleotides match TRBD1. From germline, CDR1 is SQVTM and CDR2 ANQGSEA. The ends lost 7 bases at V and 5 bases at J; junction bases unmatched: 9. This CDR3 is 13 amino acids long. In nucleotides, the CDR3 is TGCAGCGCCAAAAGGACAGGGACTTATGGCTACACCTTC. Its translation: CSAKRTGTYGYTF.